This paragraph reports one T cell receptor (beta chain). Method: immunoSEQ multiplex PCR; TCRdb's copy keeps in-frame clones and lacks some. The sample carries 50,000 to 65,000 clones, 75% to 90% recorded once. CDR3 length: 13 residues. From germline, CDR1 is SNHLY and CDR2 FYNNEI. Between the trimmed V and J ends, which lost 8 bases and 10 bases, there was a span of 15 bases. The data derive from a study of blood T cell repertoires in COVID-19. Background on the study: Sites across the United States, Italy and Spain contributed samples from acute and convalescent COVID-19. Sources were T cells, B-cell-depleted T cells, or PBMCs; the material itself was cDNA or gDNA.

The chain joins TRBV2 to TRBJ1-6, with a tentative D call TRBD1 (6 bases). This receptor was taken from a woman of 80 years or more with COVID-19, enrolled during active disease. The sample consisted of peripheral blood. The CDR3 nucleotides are TGTGCCAGCTTCCGGGACAAGAACTCACCCCTCCACTTT. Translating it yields CASFRDKNSPLHF.